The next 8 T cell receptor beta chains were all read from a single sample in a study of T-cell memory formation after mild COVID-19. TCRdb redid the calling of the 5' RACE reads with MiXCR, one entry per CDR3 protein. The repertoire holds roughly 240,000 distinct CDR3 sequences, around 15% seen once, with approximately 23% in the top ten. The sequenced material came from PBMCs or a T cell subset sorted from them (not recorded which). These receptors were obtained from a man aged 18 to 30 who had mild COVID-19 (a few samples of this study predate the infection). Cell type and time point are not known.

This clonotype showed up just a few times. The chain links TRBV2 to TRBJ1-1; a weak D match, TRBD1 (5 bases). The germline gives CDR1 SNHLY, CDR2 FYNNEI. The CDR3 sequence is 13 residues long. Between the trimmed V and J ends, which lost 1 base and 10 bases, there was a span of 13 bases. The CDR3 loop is CASSEGPGTGAFF. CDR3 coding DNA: TGTGCCAGCAGTGAAGGACCGGGGACGGGAGCTTTCTTT.

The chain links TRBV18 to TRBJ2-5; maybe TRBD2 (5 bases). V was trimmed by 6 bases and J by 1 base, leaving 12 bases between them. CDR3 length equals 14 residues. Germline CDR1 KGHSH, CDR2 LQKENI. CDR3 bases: TGTGCCAGCTCCACTCCGGGGTCCCAAGAGACCCAGTACTTC. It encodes CASSTPGSQETQYF.

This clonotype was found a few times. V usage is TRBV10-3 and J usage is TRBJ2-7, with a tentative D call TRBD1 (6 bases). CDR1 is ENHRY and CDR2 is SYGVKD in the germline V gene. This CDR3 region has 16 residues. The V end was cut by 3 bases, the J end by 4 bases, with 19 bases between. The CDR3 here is CAISDQGGQPTYEQYF. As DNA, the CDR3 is TGTGCCATCAGTGATCAAGGGGGACAACCGACTTACGAGCAGTACTTC.

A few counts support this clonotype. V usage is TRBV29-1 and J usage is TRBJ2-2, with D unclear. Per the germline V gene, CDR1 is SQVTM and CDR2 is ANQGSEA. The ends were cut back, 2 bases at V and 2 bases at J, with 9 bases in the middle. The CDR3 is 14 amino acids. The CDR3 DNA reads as TGCAGCGTTGAATACCAGTATAACACCGGGGAGCTGTTTTTT. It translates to CSVEYQYNTGELFF.

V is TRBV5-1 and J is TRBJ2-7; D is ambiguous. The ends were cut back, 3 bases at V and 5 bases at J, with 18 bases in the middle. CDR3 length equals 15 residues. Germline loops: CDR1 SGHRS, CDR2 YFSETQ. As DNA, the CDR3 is TGCGCCAGCAGCTACCTCCCAGTGGAAGGTAACGAGCAGTACTTC. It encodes CASSYLPVEGNEQYF. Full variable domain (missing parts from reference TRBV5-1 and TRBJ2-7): KAGVTQTPRYLIKTRGQQVTLSCSPISGHRSVSWYQQTPGQGLQFLFEYFSETQRNKGNFPGRFSGRQFSNSRSEMNVSTLELGDSALYLCASSYLPVEGNEQYFGPGTRLTVT.

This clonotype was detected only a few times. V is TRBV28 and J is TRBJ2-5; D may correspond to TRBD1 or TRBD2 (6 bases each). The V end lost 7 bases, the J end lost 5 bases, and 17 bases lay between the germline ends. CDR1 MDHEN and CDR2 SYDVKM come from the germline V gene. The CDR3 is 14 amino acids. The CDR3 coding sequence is TGTGCCAGCACCTCGATTGGGGGGCCTGAGACCCAGTACTTC. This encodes CASTSIGGPETQYF.

The CDR3 region has the DNA TGTGCCATCAGTGAGTCGAGCGGGACCGAAGAGACCCAGTACTTC. This translates into CAISESSGTEETQYF. The V and J genes are TRBV10-3 and TRBJ2-5; 7 nucleotides line up with TRBD2. The CDR3 contains 15 residues. The junction had 4 bases not matched to a gene; V was cut back by 0 bases and J by 3 bases. CDR1 and CDR2 from the germline V gene are ENHRY and SYGVKD.

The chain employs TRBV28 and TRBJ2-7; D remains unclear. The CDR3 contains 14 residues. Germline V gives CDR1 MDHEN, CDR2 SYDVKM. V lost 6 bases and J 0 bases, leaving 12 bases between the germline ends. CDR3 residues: CASSPPASSYEQYV. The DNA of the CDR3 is TGTGCCAGCAGCCCGCCCGCGAGCTCCTACGAGCAGTACGTC.